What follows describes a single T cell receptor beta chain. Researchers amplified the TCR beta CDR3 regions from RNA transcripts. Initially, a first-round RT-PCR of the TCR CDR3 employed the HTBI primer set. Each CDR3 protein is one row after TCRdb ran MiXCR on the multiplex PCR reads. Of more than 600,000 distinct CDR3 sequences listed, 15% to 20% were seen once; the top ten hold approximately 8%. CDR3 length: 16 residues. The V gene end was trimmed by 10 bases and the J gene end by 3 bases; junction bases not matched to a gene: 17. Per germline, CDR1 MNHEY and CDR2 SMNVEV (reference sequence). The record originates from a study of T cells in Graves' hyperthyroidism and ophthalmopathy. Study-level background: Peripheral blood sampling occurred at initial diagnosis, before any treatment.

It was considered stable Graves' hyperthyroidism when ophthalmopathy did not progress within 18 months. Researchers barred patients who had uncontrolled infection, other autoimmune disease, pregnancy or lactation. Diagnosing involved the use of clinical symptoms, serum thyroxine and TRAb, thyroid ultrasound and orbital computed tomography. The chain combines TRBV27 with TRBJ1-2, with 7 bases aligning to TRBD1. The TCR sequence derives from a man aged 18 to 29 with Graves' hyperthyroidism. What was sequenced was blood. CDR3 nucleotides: TGTGCCACCAGCCAGGAGCCGGGACAGCCTTACTATGGCTACACCTTC. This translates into CATSQEPGQPYYGYTF.